These T cell receptor beta chains were read from a single sample in a study of shared clonotypes between healthy human individuals. The assay was immunoSEQ multiplex PCR, and TCRdb's table has in-frame clones only and misses some. Counted here are some 360,000 clones, about 73% occurring once; the ten biggest clones make up less than 11%. The sample comprised memory CD4+ T cells sorted from blood. The receptors here all came from a man aged 25-40 years in good health. Both conserved end residues are part of each CDR3. Clone size appears in some rows only: once, few, many, or a class for an expanded clone.

clone_size: .; v_call: TRBV5-1; j_call: TRBJ2-1; cdr3_aa: CASSPRTGEGYNEQFF
clone_size: .; v_call: TRBV9; j_call: TRBJ2-1; cdr3_aa: CASSVGLAAHNEQFF
clone_size: few; v_call: TRBV19; j_call: TRBJ2-2; cdr3_aa: CATTNAGSRSGELFF
clone_size: .; v_call: TRBV7-6; j_call: TRBJ1-5; cdr3_aa: CASSLGSGGSNQPQHF
clone_size: .; v_call: TRBV28; j_call: TRBJ1-2; cdr3_aa: CASSTYHRGYGYTF
clone_size: few; v_call: TRBV14; j_call: TRBJ2-1; cdr3_aa: CASSQSSGRVVFF
clone_size: once; v_call: TRBV5-6; j_call: TRBJ2-7; cdr3_aa: CASSSQGYEQYF
clone_size: .; v_call: TRBV6-6; j_call: TRBJ2-7; cdr3_aa: CASSNQAGAAYEQYF
clone_size: .; v_call: TRBV10-3; j_call: TRBJ2-5; cdr3_aa: CAISDRRQGHQETQYF
clone_size: .; v_call: TRBV10-3; j_call: TRBJ1-4; cdr3_aa: CASNGQPGEKLFF
clone_size: .; v_call: TRBV27; j_call: TRBJ1-2; cdr3_aa: CASSSGTVHYGYTF
clone_size: .; v_call: TRBV7-6; j_call: TRBJ1-3; cdr3_aa: CASSLDPGSGNTIYF
clone_size: .; v_call: TRBV2; j_call: TRBJ2-3; cdr3_aa: CASEREVSTDTQYF
clone_size: .; v_call: TRBV2; j_call: TRBJ2-5; cdr3_aa: CASTPGQGRETQYF
clone_size: .; v_call: TRBV5-4; j_call: TRBJ2-7; cdr3_aa: CASSWDRGEQYF
clone_size: .; v_call: TRBV25-1; j_call: TRBJ1-2; cdr3_aa: CASSEGGDYSGYTF
clone_size: .; v_call: TRBV18; j_call: TRBJ1-2; cdr3_aa: CASSPPRGDYGYTF
clone_size: .; v_call: TRBV7-9; j_call: TRBJ1-1; cdr3_aa: CASSLTGVTEAFF
clone_size: .; v_call: TRBV19; j_call: TRBJ2-7; cdr3_aa: CASSRGTAYEQYF
clone_size: .; v_call: TRBV2; j_call: TRBJ1-3; cdr3_aa: CASSAGFTGNTIYF
clone_size: .; v_call: TRBV4-1; j_call: TRBJ2-1; cdr3_aa: CASSQTGQPYNEQFF
clone_size: .; v_call: TRBV18; j_call: TRBJ2-2; cdr3_aa: CASSPFTPASTGELFF
clone_size: few; v_call: TRBV5-1; j_call: TRBJ2-5; cdr3_aa: CASSTRLRGSTSLKETQYF
clone_size: .; v_call: TRBV9; j_call: TRBJ2-1; cdr3_aa: CASSPGASGRAVLIYNEQFF
clone_size: .; v_call: TRBV19; j_call: TRBJ2-1; cdr3_aa: CASSIRTGYNEQFF
clone_size: .; v_call: TRBV11-1; j_call: TRBJ2-1; cdr3_aa: CASSLGAGAAYNEQFF
clone_size: .; v_call: TRBV5-5; j_call: TRBJ2-2; cdr3_aa: CASSLGVRNTGELFF
clone_size: few; v_call: TRBV18; j_call: TRBJ1-1; cdr3_aa: CASSPSQGQGPEAFF
clone_size: few; v_call: TRBV27; j_call: TRBJ2-1; cdr3_aa: CASSSTIAGEGYNEQFF
clone_size: .; v_call: TRBV4-1; j_call: TRBJ1-3; cdr3_aa: CASSQGHPGNRNTIYF
clone_size: few; v_call: TRBV5-1; j_call: TRBJ2-3; cdr3_aa: CASSLELQGADTQYF
clone_size: .; v_call: TRBV7-3; j_call: TRBJ1-5; cdr3_aa: CASSLGPNQPQHF
clone_size: .; v_call: TRBV11-3; j_call: TRBJ2-1; cdr3_aa: CASSTGQTNNEQFF
clone_size: .; v_call: TRBV7-8; j_call: TRBJ2-7; cdr3_aa: CASSFRTKIYEQYF
clone_size: .; v_call: TRBV6-1; j_call: TRBJ1-2; cdr3_aa: CASSDSGDYGYTF
clone_size: .; v_call: TRBV5-5; j_call: TRBJ2-7; cdr3_aa: CASSSQAGGAYEQYF
clone_size: .; v_call: TRBV29-1; j_call: TRBJ1-4; cdr3_aa: CSVSSRGEKLFF
clone_size: once; v_call: TRBV25-1; j_call: TRBJ2-1; cdr3_aa: CASSQTSGQSSYNEQFF
clone_size: .; v_call: TRBV2; j_call: TRBJ1-1; cdr3_aa: CASSEGGGAYTEAFF
clone_size: few; v_call: TRBV5-4; j_call: TRBJ2-4; cdr3_aa: CASSSKGRDIQYF
clone_size: few; v_call: TRBV5-5; j_call: TRBJ1-2; cdr3_aa: CASSLDEVLGYTF
clone_size: once; v_call: TRBV25-1; j_call: TRBJ1-1; cdr3_aa: CASRGYTEAFF
clone_size: .; v_call: TRBV2; j_call: TRBJ2-7; cdr3_aa: CASSFIQAAAYF
clone_size: .; v_call: TRBV20-1; j_call: TRBJ2-7; cdr3_aa: CSAISRYEQYF